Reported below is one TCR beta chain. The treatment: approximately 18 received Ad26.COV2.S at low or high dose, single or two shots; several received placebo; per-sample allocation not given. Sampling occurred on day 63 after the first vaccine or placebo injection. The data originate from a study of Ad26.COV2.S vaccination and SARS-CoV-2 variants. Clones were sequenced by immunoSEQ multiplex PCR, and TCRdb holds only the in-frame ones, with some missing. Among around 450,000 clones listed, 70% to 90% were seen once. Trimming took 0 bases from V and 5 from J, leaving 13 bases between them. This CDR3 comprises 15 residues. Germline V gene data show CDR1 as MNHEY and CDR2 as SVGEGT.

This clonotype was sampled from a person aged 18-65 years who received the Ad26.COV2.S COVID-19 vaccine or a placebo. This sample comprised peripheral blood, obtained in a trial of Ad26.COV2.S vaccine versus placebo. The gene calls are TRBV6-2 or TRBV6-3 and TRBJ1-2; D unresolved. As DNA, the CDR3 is TGTGCCAGCAGTTACTCGAAAGACGAACGATATGGCTACACCTTC. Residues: CASSYSKDERYGYTF.